The following is a T cell receptor (beta chain) sequence with its context. Its binding antigen is unknown. Base qualities were left out, and no much larger clone turns up one base away. The germline V and J ends show losses of 4 bases and 2 bases respectively, and no gene match explains 6 bases of the junction. The CDR3 goes from the cysteine to the phenylalanine over 15 residues. Kept here is only the CDR3 DNA, which spans 45 bases and is read in frame from base 1. CDR1 SGDLS and CDR2 YYNGEE were looked up in the germline V gene. The data originate from a study of blood T cell repertoires in COVID-19 (dated by TCRdb to the early 2020s). Concerning the study at large: Samples from collaborators originated in the United States, Italy and Spain and spanned both the acute and convalescent phases of COVID-19. The sample metadata nearly always contained a de-identified subject ID, COVID-19 status, age in years and sex. Deeply sampled blood TCRbeta repertoires from subjects exposed to, actively infected with, or recovered from COVID-19 were included in the dataset. The prospective study material was composed of cDNA or gDNA derived from T cells, B-cell-depleted T cells, or PBMCs. The samples were drawn from the first 160 participants of the ongoing ImmuneRACE study and from some 1,300 subjects provided by 6 global collaborators. Where HLA class I and class II types were available, the types were taken from metadata supplied by the sample provider, not from assay-based typing. A freely available public database, intended as a resource for researchers studying the immune response to SARS-CoV-2, is where the repertoires were released.

TCRbeta CDR3 regions were amplified from genomic DNA using the immunoSEQ Assay, a bias-controlled multiplex PCR. In the original analysis: The number of nucleated cells in each sample was estimated by amplification of reference gene primers within the assay. Sequence reads were collapsed and filtered to measure the absolute abundance of every unique TCRbeta CDR3 rearrangement. For each sample, productive Simpson clonality was calculated by taking the square root of Simpson's diversity index across productive rearrangements. As stored in TCRdb, this immuneACCESS dataset retains in-frame rearrangements with V and J assigned. A fraction of the clones does not appear; measured against another copy, unresolved V genes explain less than half of the discrepancy, and the remainder lacks a known reason. D and trimming were read from the DNA, whereas the V and J calls and clone size are those reported in that table. A total of about 300,000 clones appear in this sample, roughly 84% of them only once. The top ten clonotypes cover around 1.6% of the sample.

At one collaborating source in Seattle, patients were enrolled during active infection and were followed longitudinally through the course of disease. Whole blood was collected in K2EDTA tubes by collaborating institutions according to the institutions' own protocols. For TCRbeta analysis, collaborators shipped samples in one of three forms: frozen whole blood, isolated PBMCs, or DNA extracted from either of those sample types. General study outcomes and caveats: How much clinical and demographic metadata was included differed by source and by participant, and the metadata was provided uncurated.

The TCR was taken from a human donor with COVID-19, enrolled during active disease. The donor label of this sample is uncertain. Recombination connected TRBV9 to TRBJ2-7, and 10 junction bases match TRBD1. Sequences were obtained from peripheral blood. The encoded CDR3 is CASSPTGGITYEQYF. The sequenced DNA is TGTGCCAGCAGCCCGACAGGGGGCATCACCTACGAGCAGTACTTC. The entire variable domain, with the stretches around the CDR3 drawn from the reference TRBV9 and TRBJ2-7 proteins, is DSGVTQTPKHLITATGQRVTLRCSPRSGDLSVYWYQQSLDQGLQFLIQYYNGEERAKGNILERFSAQQFPDLHSELNLSSLELGDSALYFCASSPTGGITYEQYFGPGTRLTVT.